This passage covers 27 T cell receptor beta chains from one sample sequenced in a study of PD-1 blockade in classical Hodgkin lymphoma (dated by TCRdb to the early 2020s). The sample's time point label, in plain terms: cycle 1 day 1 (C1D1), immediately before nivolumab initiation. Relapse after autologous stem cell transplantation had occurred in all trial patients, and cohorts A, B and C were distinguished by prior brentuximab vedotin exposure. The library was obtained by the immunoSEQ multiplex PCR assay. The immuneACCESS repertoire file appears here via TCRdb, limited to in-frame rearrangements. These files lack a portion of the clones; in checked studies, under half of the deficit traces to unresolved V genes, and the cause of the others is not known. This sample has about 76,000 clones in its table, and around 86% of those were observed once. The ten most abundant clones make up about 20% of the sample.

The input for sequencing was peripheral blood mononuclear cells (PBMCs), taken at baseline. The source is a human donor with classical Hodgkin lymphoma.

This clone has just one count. The CDR3 region has the DNA TGTGCCAGTAGCAGCCCTGGACGGGTGAACACTGAAGCTTTCTTT. This sequence encodes CASSSPGRVNTEAFF. The genes are TRBV19 and TRBJ1-1; D remains unclear. There are 15 residues in the CDR3. The V end lost 6 bases, the J end lost 0 bases, and 14 bases lay between the germline ends. CDR1 and CDR2 from the germline V gene are LNHDA and SQIVND (reference sequence).

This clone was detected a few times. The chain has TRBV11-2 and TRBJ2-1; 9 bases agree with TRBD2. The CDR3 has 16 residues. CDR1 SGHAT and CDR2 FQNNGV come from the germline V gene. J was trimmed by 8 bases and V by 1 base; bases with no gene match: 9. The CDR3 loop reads CASSLGSSGSGYEQFF. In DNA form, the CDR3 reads TGTGCCAGCAGCTTAGGAAGTAGCGGGAGTGGCTATGAGCAGTTCTTC. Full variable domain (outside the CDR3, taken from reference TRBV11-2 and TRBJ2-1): EAGVAQSPRYKIIEKRQSVAFWCNPISGHATLYWYQQILGQGPKLLIQFQNNGVVDDSQLPKDRFSAERLKGVDSTLKIQPAKLEDSAVYLCASSLGSSGSGYEQFFGPGTRLTVL.

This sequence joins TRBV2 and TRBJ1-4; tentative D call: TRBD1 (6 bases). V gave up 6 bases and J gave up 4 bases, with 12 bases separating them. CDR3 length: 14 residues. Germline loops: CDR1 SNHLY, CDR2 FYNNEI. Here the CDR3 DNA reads TGTGCCAGCAGGGAACAGGGAATTAATGAAAAACTGTTTTTT. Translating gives CASREQGINEKLFF. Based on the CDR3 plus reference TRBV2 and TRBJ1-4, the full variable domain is EPEVTQTPSHQVTQMGQEVILRCVPISNHLYFYWYRQILGQKVEFLVSFYNNEISEKSEIFDDQFSVERPDGSNFTLKIRSTKLEDSAMYFCASREQGINEKLFFGSGTQLSVL.

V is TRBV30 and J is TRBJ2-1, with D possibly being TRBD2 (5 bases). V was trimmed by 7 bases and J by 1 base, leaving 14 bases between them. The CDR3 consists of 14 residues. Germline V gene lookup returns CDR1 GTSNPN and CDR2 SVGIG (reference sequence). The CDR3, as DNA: TGTGCCTTTGAACTAGACGGGTCCTACAATGAGCAGTTCTTC. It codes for CAFELDGSYNEQFF.

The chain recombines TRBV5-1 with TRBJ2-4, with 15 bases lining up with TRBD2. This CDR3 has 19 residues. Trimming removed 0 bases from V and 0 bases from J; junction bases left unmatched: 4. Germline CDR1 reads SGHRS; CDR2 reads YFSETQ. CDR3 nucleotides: TGCGCCAGCAGCTTGGCGGGACTAGCGGGAGGTCTAGCCAAAAACATTCAGTACTTC. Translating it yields CASSLAGLAGGLAKNIQYF.

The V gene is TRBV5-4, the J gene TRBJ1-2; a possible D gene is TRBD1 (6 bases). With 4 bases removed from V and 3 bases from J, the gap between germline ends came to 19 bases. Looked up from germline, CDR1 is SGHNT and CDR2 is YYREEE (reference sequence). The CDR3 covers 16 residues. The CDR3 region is CASSPGAQQGDYGYTF. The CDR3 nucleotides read TGTGCCAGCAGCCCGGGGGCTCAACAGGGAGACTATGGCTACACCTTC.

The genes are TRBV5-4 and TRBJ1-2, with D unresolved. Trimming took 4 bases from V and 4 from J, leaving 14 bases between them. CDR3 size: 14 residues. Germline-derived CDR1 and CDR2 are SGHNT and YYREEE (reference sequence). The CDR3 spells CASSGHNYLYGYTF. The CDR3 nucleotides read TGTGCCAGCAGCGGGCACAACTACCTCTATGGCTACACCTTC.

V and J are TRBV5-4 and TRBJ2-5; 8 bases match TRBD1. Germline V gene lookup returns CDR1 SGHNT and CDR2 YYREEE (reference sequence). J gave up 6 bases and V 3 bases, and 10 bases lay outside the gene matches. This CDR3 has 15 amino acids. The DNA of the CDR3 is TGTGCCAGCAGCTCCCCTGGGACAGGAGTGAAGACCCAGTACTTC. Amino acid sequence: CASSSPGTGVKTQYF.

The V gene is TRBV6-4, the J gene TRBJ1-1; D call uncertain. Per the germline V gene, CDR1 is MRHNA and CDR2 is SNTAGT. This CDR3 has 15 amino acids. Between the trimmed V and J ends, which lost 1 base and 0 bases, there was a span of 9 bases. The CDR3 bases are TGTGCCAGCAGTGACTTCGGGATTATGAACACTGAAGCTTTCTTT. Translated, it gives CASSDFGIMNTEAFF.

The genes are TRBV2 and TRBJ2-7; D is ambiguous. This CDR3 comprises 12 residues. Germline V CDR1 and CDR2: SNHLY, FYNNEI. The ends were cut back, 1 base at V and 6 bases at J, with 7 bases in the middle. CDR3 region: CASSEVRTEQYF. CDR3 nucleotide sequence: TGTGCCAGCAGTGAAGTGAGGACCGAGCAGTACTTC.

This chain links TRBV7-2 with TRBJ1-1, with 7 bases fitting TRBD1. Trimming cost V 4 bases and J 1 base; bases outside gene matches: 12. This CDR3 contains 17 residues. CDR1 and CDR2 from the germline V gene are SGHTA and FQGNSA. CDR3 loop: CASSSSGQPPWNTEAFF. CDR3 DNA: TGTGCCAGCAGCTCATCGGGACAGCCTCCTTGGAACACTGAAGCTTTCTTT.

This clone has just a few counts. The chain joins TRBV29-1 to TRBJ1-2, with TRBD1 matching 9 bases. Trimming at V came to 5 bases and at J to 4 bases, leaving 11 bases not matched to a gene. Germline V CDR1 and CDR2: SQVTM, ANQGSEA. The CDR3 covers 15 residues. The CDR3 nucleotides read TGCAGCGTTTCAGGGGACAGGGTTTCACCCTATGGCTACACCTTC. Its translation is CSVSGDRVSPYGYTF.

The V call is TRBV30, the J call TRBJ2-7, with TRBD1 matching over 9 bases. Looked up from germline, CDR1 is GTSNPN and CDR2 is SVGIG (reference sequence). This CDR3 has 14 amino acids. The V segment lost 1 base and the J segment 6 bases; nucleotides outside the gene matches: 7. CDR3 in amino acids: CAWSAGPGQGEQYF. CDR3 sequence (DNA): TGTGCCTGGAGTGCCGGACCGGGACAGGGCGAGCAGTACTTC.

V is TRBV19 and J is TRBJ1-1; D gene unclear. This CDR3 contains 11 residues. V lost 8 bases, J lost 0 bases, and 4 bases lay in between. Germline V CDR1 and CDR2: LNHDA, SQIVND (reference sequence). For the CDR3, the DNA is TGTGCCAGTTGGGTGAACACTGAAGCTTTCTTT. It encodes CASWVNTEAFF.

The CDR3 region has the DNA TGTGCCTGGAGTGTTGTGCCGGGACTCAACACCCCCTACGAGCAGTACTTC. Encoded protein: CAWSVVPGLNTPYEQYF. The chain carries TRBV30 and TRBJ2-7, with a weak D call TRBD2 (6 bases). The CDR3 is 17 residues long. Trimming pared 0 bases from V and 2 bases from J, leaving 20 bases between. Germline CDR1 is GTSNPN and CDR2 is SVGIG (reference sequence).

The CDR3 here is CSVGGASGGEDLSGYGYTF. The CDR3 DNA follows: TGCAGCGTTGGTGGGGCCTCCGGGGGTGAGGACTTGTCTGGCTATGGCTACACCTTC. V usage is TRBV29-1 and J usage is TRBJ1-2; possible D gene TRBD1, 5 bases. The CDR3 covers 19 residues. V lost 4 bases and J lost 4, with 31 bases in between. Germline lookup yields CDR1 SQVTM and CDR2 ANQGSEA. Combining the CDR3 with reference TRBV29-1 and TRBJ1-2 gives the whole variable domain SAVISQKPSRDICQRGTSLTIQCQVDSQVTMMFWYRQQPGQSLTLIATANQGSEATYESGFVIDKFPISRPNLTFSTLTVSNMSPEDSSIYLCSVGGASGGEDLSGYGYTFGSGTRLTVV.

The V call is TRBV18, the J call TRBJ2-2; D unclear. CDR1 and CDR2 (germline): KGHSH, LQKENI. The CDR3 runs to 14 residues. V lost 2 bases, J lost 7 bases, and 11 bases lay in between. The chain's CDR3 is CASSPVGFGGELFF. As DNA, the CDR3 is TGTGCCAGCTCACCAGTAGGGTTCGGCGGGGAGCTGTTTTTT.

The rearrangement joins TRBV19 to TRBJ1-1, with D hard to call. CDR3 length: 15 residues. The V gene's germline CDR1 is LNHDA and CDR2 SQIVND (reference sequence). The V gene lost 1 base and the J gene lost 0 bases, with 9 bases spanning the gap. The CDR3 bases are TGTGCCAGTAGTATAGGAGAGGGAGTGAACACTGAAGCTTTCTTT. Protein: CASSIGEGVNTEAFF.

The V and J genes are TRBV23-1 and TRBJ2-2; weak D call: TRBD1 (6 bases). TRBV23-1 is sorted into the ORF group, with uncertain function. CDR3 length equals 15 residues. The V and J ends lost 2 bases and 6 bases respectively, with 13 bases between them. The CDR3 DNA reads TGCGCCAGCAGTCAACCAACCCAGGGGTCCGGGGAGCTGTTTTTT. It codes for CASSQPTQGSGELFF.

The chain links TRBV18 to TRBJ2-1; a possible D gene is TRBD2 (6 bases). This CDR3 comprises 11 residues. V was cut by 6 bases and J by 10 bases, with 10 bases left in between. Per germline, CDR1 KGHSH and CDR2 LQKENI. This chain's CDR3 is CASSSSVEQFF. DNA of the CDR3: TGTGCCAGCTCGTCTAGCGTCGAGCAGTTCTTC.

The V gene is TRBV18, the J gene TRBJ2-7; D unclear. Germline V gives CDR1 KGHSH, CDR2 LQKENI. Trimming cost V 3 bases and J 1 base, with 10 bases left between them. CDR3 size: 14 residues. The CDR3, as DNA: TGTGCCAGCTCACCCGAAATTGGTTCCTACGAGCAGTACTTC. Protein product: CASSPEIGSYEQYF.

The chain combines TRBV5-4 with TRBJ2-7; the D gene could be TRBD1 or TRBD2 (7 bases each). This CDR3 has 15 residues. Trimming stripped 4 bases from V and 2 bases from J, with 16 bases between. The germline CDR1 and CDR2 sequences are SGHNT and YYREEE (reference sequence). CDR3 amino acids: CASSPGGGSPYEQYF. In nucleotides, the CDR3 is TGTGCCAGCAGCCCAGGGGGGGGGAGCCCCTACGAGCAGTACTTC.

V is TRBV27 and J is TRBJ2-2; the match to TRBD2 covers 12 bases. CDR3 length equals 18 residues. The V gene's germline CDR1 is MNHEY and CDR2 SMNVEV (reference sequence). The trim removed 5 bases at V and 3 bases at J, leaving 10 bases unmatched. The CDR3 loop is CASSTRTSGMGDTGELFF. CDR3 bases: TGTGCCAGCAGTACAAGGACTAGCGGGATGGGGGACACCGGGGAGCTGTTTTTT.

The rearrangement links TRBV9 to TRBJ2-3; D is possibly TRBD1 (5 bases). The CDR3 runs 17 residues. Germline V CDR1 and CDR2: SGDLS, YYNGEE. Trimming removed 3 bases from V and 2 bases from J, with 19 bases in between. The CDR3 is CASSAGWGIPNTDTQYF. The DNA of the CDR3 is TGTGCCAGCAGCGCTGGTTGGGGCATCCCTAACACAGATACGCAGTATTTT.

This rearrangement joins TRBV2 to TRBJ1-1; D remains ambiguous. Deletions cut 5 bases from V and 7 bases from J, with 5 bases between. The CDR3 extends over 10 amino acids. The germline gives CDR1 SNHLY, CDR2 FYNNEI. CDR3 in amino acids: CASSMIEAFF. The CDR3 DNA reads TGTGCCAGCAGTATGATTGAAGCTTTCTTT. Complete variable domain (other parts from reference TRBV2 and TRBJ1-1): EPEVTQTPSHQVTQMGQEVILRCVPISNHLYFYWYRQILGQKVEFLVSFYNNEISEKSEIFDDQFSVERPDGSNFTLKIRSTKLEDSAMYFCASSMIEAFFGQGTRLTVV.

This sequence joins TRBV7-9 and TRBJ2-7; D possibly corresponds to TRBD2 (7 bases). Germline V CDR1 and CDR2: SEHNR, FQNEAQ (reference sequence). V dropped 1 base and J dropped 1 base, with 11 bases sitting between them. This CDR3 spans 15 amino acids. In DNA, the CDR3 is TGTGCCAGCAGCTTAGTCGGGGGGCCGTCCTACGAGCAGTACTTC. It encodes CASSLVGGPSYEQYF.

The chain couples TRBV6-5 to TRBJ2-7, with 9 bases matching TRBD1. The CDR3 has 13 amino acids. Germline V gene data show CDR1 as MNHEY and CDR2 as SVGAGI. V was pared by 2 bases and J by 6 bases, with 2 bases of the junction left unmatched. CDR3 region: CASSYGTGREQYF. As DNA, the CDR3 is TGTGCCAGCAGTTACGGGACAGGGCGCGAGCAGTACTTC.